The 32 T cell receptor beta chains listed next were all sequenced from one sample in a study of response to subunit inactivated influenza vaccine. TCRdb redid the calling of the RT-PCR reads with MiXCR, one entry per CDR3 protein. The table has some 800,000 distinct CDR3 sequences, 20% to 25% seen once. Sequencing used PBMCs from blood, obtained around 5 days after vaccination. The receptors here all came from a man aged 45-60 years who received an inactivated influenza vaccine.

The chain is built from TRBV5-8 and TRBJ2-1, with 11 bases identical to TRBD1. J was trimmed by 7 bases and V by 5 bases; bases with no gene match: 14. Looked up from germline, CDR1 is SGHTS and CDR2 is YDEGEE. The CDR3 consists of 17 residues. In DNA, the CDR3 is TGTGCCAGCAGACCAGGACAGGGGGCCTCCTGGGGAAATGAGCAGTTCTTC. Its translation: CASRPGQGASWGNEQFF.

The sample holds a few counts of this clonotype. The chain combines TRBV12-3 or TRBV12-4 with TRBJ2-2, with a possible D match to TRBD1 (6 bases). V lost 4 bases and J 5 bases, leaving 14 bases between the germline ends. This CDR3 comprises 15 residues. The CDR3 region is CASSSPPTGTGELFF. As DNA, the CDR3 is TGTGCCAGCAGTTCCCCCCCTACAGGGACCGGGGAGCTGTTTTTT.

This clonotype was detected only a few times. The V call is TRBV6-1, the J call TRBJ2-5; D perhaps matches TRBD2 (6 bases). The CDR3 totals 13 residues. V was shortened by 6 bases and J by 3 bases, with 11 bases between the two germline ends. CDR1 is MNHNS, CDR2 SASEGT, per germline. The CDR3 region is CASRTSQEETQYF. CDR3 in DNA: TGTGCCAGCAGAACTAGCCAAGAAGAGACCCAGTACTTC.

A few counts support this clonotype. The J gene is TRBJ2-7, the V gene TRBV5-1, with 14 positions matching TRBD2. Germline trimming cut 0 bases from V and 5 bases from J; bases unmatched to any gene: 4. Per the germline V gene, CDR1 is SGHRS and CDR2 is YFSETQ. The CDR3 sequence is 16 residues long. CDR3 nucleotide sequence: TGCGCCAGCAGCTTGGCCGGGACTAGCGGGAGTGACGAGCAGTACTTC. This translates into CASSLAGTSGSDEQYF.

The chain is built from TRBV7-9 and TRBJ2-3; unclear D gene. Germline V gene data show CDR1 as SEHNR and CDR2 as FQNEAQ (reference sequence). This CDR3 is 11 amino acids long. V lost 10 bases, J lost 2 bases, and 7 bases lay in between. The CDR3 DNA is TGTGCCATCGTTAACACAGATACGCAGTATTTT. This gives the protein CAIVNTDTQYF.

This clonotype was picked up many times. The rearrangement joins TRBV18 to TRBJ1-5; possibly TRBD1 for D (5 bases). Deletions cut 2 bases from V and 5 bases from J, with 7 bases between. Germline CDR1 KGHSH, CDR2 LQKENI. This CDR3 is 13 amino acids long. The CDR3 loop reads CASSPGGDQPQHF. CDR3 in DNA: TGTGCCAGCTCACCAGGGGGGGATCAGCCCCAGCATTTT.

The CDR3 DNA sequence: TGCGCCAGCAGCCAACGGACCTCAGGGACAGGGTCCTACGAGCAGTACTTC. The encoded protein is CASSQRTSGTGSYEQYF. The V gene is TRBV4-1, the J gene TRBJ2-7; TRBD1 agrees at 9 bases. V lost 2 bases and J lost 1; bases outside the gene matches: 9. The V gene's germline CDR1 is MGHRA and CDR2 YSYEKL. This CDR3 spans 17 amino acids.

The chain links TRBV7-9 to TRBJ1-2, with 10 bases fitting TRBD1. The CDR3 extends over 13 amino acids. The J segment lost 7 bases and the V segment lost 10 bases, leaving 9 bases of the junction unmatched. Germline CDR1 and CDR2: SEHNR and FQNEAQ (reference sequence). The CDR3, as DNA: TGTGCCAACGACGGGACAGGGGTCGGTGGCTACACCTTC. Protein sequence: CANDGTGVGGYTF.

Only a few counts were recorded for this clonotype. The chain recombines TRBV4-2 with TRBJ1-1; no firm D call. Deletions cut 2 bases from V and 0 bases from J, with 10 bases between. Germline values: CDR1 LGHNA, CDR2 YNFKEQ. The CDR3 is 15 amino acids. CDR3 coding DNA: TGTGCCAGCAGCCAATCGGCAGGAATGAACACTGAAGCTTTCTTT. Its protein product is CASSQSAGMNTEAFF.

This clonotype was seen ten or more times. The chain joins TRBV15 to TRBJ1-1, with 7 bases aligning to TRBD1. The CDR3 has 13 residues. V lost 3 bases and J lost 9; bases outside the gene matches: 7. CDR1 and CDR2 from the germline V gene are LNHNV and YYDKDF (reference sequence). The CDR3 DNA is TGTGCCACCAGCAGCGTGAACAGGGGAAAAGCTTTCTTT. This encodes CATSSVNRGKAFF.

The genes are TRBV18 and TRBJ2-5; a possible D gene is TRBD1 (6 bases). Germline V gene data show CDR1 as KGHSH and CDR2 as LQKENI. This CDR3 contains 15 residues. V lost 4 bases, J lost 0 bases, and 12 bases lay in between. The DNA for the CDR3 is TGTGCCAGCTCACGATCAACAGGGTACCAAGAGACCCAGTACTTC. Encoded protein: CASSRSTGYQETQYF.

In its sample, this clonotype was seen many times. This sequence joins TRBV4-2 and TRBJ2-1; TRBD2 aligns across 9 bases. Germline CDR1 reads LGHNA; CDR2 reads YNFKEQ. CDR3 length equals 14 residues. The J segment lost 8 bases and the V segment lost 5 bases, leaving 7 bases of the junction unmatched. The CDR3: CASSGTSSRDEQFF. The CDR3 DNA follows: TGTGCCAGCAGCGGGACTAGCAGCCGGGATGAGCAGTTCTTC.

This clonotype has more than one count but fewer than ten. This rearrangement joins TRBV5-1 to TRBJ2-1, with D tentatively TRBD1 (6 bases). The germline V gene has CDR1 SGHRS and CDR2 YFSETQ. Trimming cost V 4 bases and J 15 bases, with 17 bases left between them. The CDR3 sequence is 12 residues long. CDR3 in DNA: TGCGCCAGCAGCCAGGACGGGGACACCCCGTTCTTC. As protein: CASSQDGDTPFF.

The rearrangement uses TRBV7-9 and TRBJ2-1; a possible D gene is TRBD2 (6 bases). Germline V gene data show CDR1 as SEHNR and CDR2 as FQNEAQ (reference sequence). This CDR3 spans 16 amino acids. Trimming cost V 5 bases and J 5 bases, with 19 bases left between them. The CDR3 here is CASSLGGARWDNEQFF. For the CDR3, the DNA is TGTGCCAGCAGCCTCGGAGGGGCTAGGTGGGACAATGAGCAGTTCTTC.

In its sample, this clonotype was seen a few times. This sequence joins TRBV3-1 and TRBJ2-3; 7 nucleotides line up with TRBD1. Germline CDR1 and CDR2: LGHDT and YNNKEL (reference sequence). The CDR3 is 16 amino acids. V shed 2 bases and J 2 bases; nucleotides not matched to a gene: 7. CDR3 nucleotides: TGTGCCAGCAGCCAATTGGCTGGGACAGCCACAGATACGCAGTATTTT. Translated: CASSQLAGTATDTQYF.

The chain recombines TRBV7-9 with TRBJ2-1; 9 positions agree with TRBD2. The CDR3 is made up of 13 amino acids. CDR1 and CDR2 from the germline V gene are SEHNR and FQNEAQ (reference sequence). Unmatched junction bases numbered 3, after V lost 4 bases and J lost 8 bases. The DNA of the CDR3 is TGTGCCAGCAGCTCTAGCGGGATGGATGAGCAGTTCTTC. Translated, it gives CASSSSGMDEQFF.

This chain links TRBV20-1 with TRBJ2-7; possible D gene TRBD2, 5 bases. The CDR3 is 16 residues long. V lost 2 bases to trimming and J lost 5 bases, with 22 bases between them. CDR1 and CDR2 (germline): DFQATT, SNEGSKA (reference sequence). CDR3 in amino acids: CSARRDLRTAVDEQYF. CDR3 in DNA: TGCAGTGCTAGACGTGATCTGAGGACTGCGGTGGACGAGCAGTACTTC.

The chain recombines TRBV6-2 or TRBV6-3 with TRBJ2-5; D unresolved. The germline V gene has CDR1 MNHEY and CDR2 SVGEGT. V was clipped by 3 bases and J by 4 bases, with 9 bases between them. CDR3 length equals 13 residues. The CDR3 here is CASSYWQAETQYF. The CDR3 DNA reads as TGTGCCAGCAGTTATTGGCAGGCAGAGACCCAGTACTTC.

This clonotype was found many times. J is TRBJ2-4 and V is TRBV29-1; TRBD1 might be the D (6 bases). Germline CDR1 reads SQVTM; CDR2 reads ANQGSEA. The CDR3 is 15 residues long. V lost 5 bases and J 0 bases, leaving 14 bases between the germline ends. The CDR3 nucleotides read TGCAGCGTTTTATCGGGACATTTAGCCAAAAACATTCAGTACTTC. This gives the protein CSVLSGHLAKNIQYF. The full variable domain, with the rest looked up from reference TRBV29-1 and TRBJ2-4, is SAVISQKPSRDICQRGTSLTIQCQVDSQVTMMFWYRQQPGQSLTLIATANQGSEATYESGFVIDKFPISRPNLTFSTLTVSNMSPEDSSIYLCSVLSGHLAKNIQYFGAGTRLSVL.

J is TRBJ1-3 and V is TRBV28, with D unclear. V gave up 1 base and J gave up 6 bases, with 16 bases separating them. The CDR3 spans 16 residues. Germline CDR1 is MDHEN and CDR2 is SYDVKM. CDR3 region: CASSLFAALQLNTIYF. CDR3 DNA sequence: TGTGCCAGCAGTTTATTCGCAGCCCTCCAACTAAACACCATATATTTT. Full variable domain (rest looked up from reference TRBV28 and TRBJ1-3): DVKVTQSSRYLVKRTGEKVFLECVQDMDHENMFWYRQDPGLGLRLIYFSYDVKMKEKGDIPEGYSVSREKKERFSLILESASTNQTSMYLCASSLFAALQLNTIYFGEGSWLTVV.

This clonotype came up once. The rearrangement links TRBV7-2 to TRBJ1-1, with unresolved D. The length of the CDR3 is 16 residues. Germline V gene lookup returns CDR1 SGHTA and CDR2 FQGNSA. The germline V and J ends were trimmed by 4 bases and 8 bases, with 23 bases remaining between them. CDR3 loop: CASSSASGLKTLEAFF. The CDR3 region has the DNA TGTGCCAGCAGCTCCGCCTCGGGCTTAAAAACATTGGAAGCTTTCTTT.

In its sample, this clonotype was seen a few times. The V call is TRBV29-1, the J call TRBJ2-3, with unresolved D. The CDR3 runs to 12 residues. The germline V and J ends were trimmed by 4 bases and 6 bases, with 11 bases remaining between them. The germline CDR1 and CDR2 sequences are SQVTM and ANQGSEA. For the CDR3, the DNA is TGCAGCGTTGTTGTGGGCGGCGATACGCAGTATTTT. Its translation is CSVVVGGDTQYF.

This clonotype was picked up a small number of times. This chain connects TRBV18 to TRBJ2-3, with TRBD1 matching over 8 bases. This CDR3 has 16 amino acids. With 4 bases clipped from V and 0 bases from J, the junction kept 6 bases outside the gene matches. Germline loops: CDR1 KGHSH, CDR2 LQKENI. In nucleotides, the CDR3 is TGTGCCAGCTCACAAATTCGGACAGGGAGCACAGATACGCAGTATTTT. This translates into CASSQIRTGSTDTQYF.

This clonotype occurred many times. V usage is TRBV12-3 or TRBV12-4 and J usage is TRBJ2-1, with D unclear. CDR3 length: 13 residues. V was shortened by 0 bases and J by 9 bases, with 9 bases between the two germline ends. CDR3 region: CASSLAAVGEQFF. The CDR3 region has the DNA TGTGCCAGCAGTTTAGCAGCCGTGGGTGAGCAGTTCTTC.

A few counts support this clonotype. This rearrangement joins TRBV12-3 or TRBV12-4 to TRBJ1-1; TRBD1 agrees at 7 bases. This CDR3 comprises 14 residues. V lost 7 bases, J lost 3 bases, and 8 bases stayed unmatched. CDR3 bases: TGTGCCAGCAAACCGGGACAGACTCACACTGAAGCTTTCTTT. The encoded protein is CASKPGQTHTEAFF.

J is TRBJ2-5 and V is TRBV7-9; a possible D gene is TRBD2 (6 bases). Germline CDR1 is SEHNR and CDR2 is FQNEAQ (reference sequence). The CDR3 spans 16 residues. V was shortened by 7 bases and J by 0 bases, with 18 bases between the two germline ends. The DNA of the CDR3 is TGTGCCAGCACCCTCCTCTCCGGGAGCCACCAAGAGACCCAGTACTTC. Translated: CASTLLSGSHQETQYF.

J is TRBJ2-7 and V is TRBV4-3, with TRBD2 as a possible D gene (6 bases). Trimming pared 0 bases from V and 4 bases from J, leaving 13 bases between. Germline loops: CDR1 LGHNA, CDR2 YSLEER. CDR3 length: 15 amino acids. In DNA, the CDR3 is TGCGCCAGCAGCCAAGACGCGGGGTTTGGTTACGAGCAGTACTTC. This sequence encodes CASSQDAGFGYEQYF.

The rearrangement links TRBV6-5 to TRBJ2-3; D is ambiguous. This CDR3 contains 15 residues. In germline, CDR1 is MNHEY, CDR2 SVGAGI. V lost 0 bases, J lost 0 bases, and 7 bases lay in between. CDR3 region: CASSYSSSSTDTQYF. The CDR3, as DNA: TGTGCCAGCAGTTACTCGAGTTCCAGCACAGATACGCAGTATTTT.

V is TRBV18 and J is TRBJ2-3; no clear D. The CDR3 has 16 amino acids. Germline V gene sequence: CDR1 KGHSH, CDR2 LQKENI. Trimming removed 1 base at V and 2 bases at J, with 13 bases between. CDR3 DNA sequence: TGTGCCAGCTCACCACTTGGCGCAGAATTCACAGATACGCAGTATTTT. Its protein is CASSPLGAEFTDTQYF. The full variable domain, with the rest looked up from reference TRBV18 and TRBJ2-3, is NAGVMQNPRHLVRRRGQEARLRCSPMKGHSHVYWYRQLPEEGLKFMVYLQKENIIDESGMPKERFSAEFPKEGPSILRIQQVVRGDSAAYFCASSPLGAEFTDTQYFGPGTRLTVL.

This clonotype was observed a few times. V and J are TRBV5-1 and TRBJ1-2, with 7 bases aligning to TRBD1. Per the germline V gene, CDR1 is SGHRS and CDR2 is YFSETQ. The CDR3 totals 14 residues. The V segment lost 1 base and the J segment 2 bases; nucleotides outside the gene matches: 2. The CDR3 bases are TGCGCCAGCAGCTTGCAGACAGGGAACTATGGCTACACCTTC. Its protein is CASSLQTGNYGYTF.

This chain uses TRBV12-1 with TRBJ1-1; TRBD1, the D gene given by the table, was not confirmed from the DNA. TRBV12-1 constitutes a pseudogene. The CDR3 consists of 15 residues. Here the CDR3 DNA reads TGTGCCAGCAGCCACCCACGGACAGCGAACACTGAAGCTTTCTTT. Protein: CASSHPRTANTEAFF.

This clonotype was observed a handful of times. The rearrangement links TRBV11-2 to TRBJ2-7; 10 bases agree with TRBD1. Unmatched junction bases numbered 10, after V lost 5 bases and J lost 3 bases. The CDR3 runs to 16 residues. Germline V gene sequence: CDR1 SGHAT, CDR2 FQNNGV. The CDR3 sequence: CASSVYLDRGNYEQYF. DNA for the CDR3: TGTGCCAGCAGCGTATACTTGGACAGGGGGAACTACGAGCAGTACTTC.